The following is a T cell receptor beta chain sequence with its context. These data belong to a study of shared clonotypes between healthy human individuals. Genomic DNA of every subset was divided equally among multiple immunoSEQ plates. TCRdb keeps only in-frame clones here, not all; method: immunoSEQ multiplex PCR. The data hold roughly 1 million clones, with around 76% observed a single time. Deletions cut 3 bases from V and 2 bases from J, with 11 bases between. Germline V CDR1 and CDR2: LNHDA, SQIVND (reference sequence). This CDR3 spans 15 amino acids. The study enrolled healthy HIV-negative adults without recent acute infections or vaccinations as donors.

The sequencing sample was made of memory CD4+ T cells sorted from blood. As for subset: CD45RA-negative fraction. V is TRBV19 and J is TRBJ2-1; the D gene is possibly TRBD2 (6 bases). The TCR comes from a man younger than 30 in good health. The chain's CDR3 is CASSMEGSTYNEQFF. CDR3 nucleotide sequence: TGTGCCAGTAGTATGGAGGGGTCTACCTACAATGAGCAGTTCTTC.